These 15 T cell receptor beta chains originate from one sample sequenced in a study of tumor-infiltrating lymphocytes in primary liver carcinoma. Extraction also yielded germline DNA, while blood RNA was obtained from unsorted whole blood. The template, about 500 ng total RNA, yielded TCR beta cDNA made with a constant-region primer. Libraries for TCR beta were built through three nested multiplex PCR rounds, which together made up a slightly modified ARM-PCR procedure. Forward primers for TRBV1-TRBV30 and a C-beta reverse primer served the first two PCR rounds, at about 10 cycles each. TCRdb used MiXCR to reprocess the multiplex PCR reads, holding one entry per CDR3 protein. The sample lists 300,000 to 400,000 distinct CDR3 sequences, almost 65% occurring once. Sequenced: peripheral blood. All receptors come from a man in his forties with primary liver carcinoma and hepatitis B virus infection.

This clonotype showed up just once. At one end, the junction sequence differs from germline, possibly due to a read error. The CDR3: CACSRGQRNTEAFF. The DNA for the CDR3 is TGTGCCTGCAGCCGAGGACAGAGGAACACTGAAGCTTTCTTT. This sequence joins TRBV11-2 and TRBJ1-1; D is possibly TRBD1 (6 bases). Looked up from germline, CDR1 is SGHAT and CDR2 is FQNNGV. The CDR3 covers 14 residues.

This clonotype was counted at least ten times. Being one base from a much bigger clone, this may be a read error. This CDR3 reads CANSSGQDTGELFF. CDR3 bases: TGTGCCAACAGCTCCGGACAAGACACCGGGGAGCTGTTTTTT. V usage is TRBV11-2 and J usage is TRBJ2-2; D is possibly TRBD1 (5 bases). This CDR3 contains 14 residues. CDR1 is SGHAT, CDR2 FQNNGV, per germline.

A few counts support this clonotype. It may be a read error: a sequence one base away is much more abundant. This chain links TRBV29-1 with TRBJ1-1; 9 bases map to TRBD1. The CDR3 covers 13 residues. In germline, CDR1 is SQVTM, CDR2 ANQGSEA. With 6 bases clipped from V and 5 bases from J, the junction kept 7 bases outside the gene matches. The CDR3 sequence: CSVRGQGGTEAFF. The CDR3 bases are TGCAGCGTCAGGGGACAGGGAGGAACTGAAGCTTTCTTT.

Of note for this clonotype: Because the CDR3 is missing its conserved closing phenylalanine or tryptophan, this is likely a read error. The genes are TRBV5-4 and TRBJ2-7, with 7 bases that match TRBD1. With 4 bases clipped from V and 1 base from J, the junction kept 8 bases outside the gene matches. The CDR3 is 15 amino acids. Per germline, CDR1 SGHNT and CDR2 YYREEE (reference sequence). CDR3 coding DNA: TGTGCCAGCAGCCCCGGACAGGAGCCGTCCTACGAGCAGTACCTC. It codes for CASSPGQEPSYEQYL.

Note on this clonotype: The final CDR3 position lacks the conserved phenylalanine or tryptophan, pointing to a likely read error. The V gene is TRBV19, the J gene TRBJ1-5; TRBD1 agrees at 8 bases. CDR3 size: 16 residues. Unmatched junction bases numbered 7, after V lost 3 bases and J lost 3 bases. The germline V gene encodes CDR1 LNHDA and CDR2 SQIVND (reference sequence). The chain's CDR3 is CASSIVGRGLNQPQHY. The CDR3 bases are TGTGCCAGTAGTATCGTCGGCAGGGGGCTCAATCAGCCCCAGCATTAT.

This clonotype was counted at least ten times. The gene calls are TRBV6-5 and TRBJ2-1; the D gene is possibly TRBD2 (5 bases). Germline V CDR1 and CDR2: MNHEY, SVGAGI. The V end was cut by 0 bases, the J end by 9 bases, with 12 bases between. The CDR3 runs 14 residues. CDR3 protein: CASSYSGVGREQFF. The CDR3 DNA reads TGTGCCAGCAGTTACTCGGGAGTTGGACGTGAGCAGTTCTTC.

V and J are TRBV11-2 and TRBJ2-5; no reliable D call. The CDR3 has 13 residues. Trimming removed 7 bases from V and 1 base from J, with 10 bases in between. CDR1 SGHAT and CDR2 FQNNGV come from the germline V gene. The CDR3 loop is CASNLRFQETQYF. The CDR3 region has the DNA TGTGCCAGCAACTTGCGGTTCCAAGAGACCCAGTACTTC.

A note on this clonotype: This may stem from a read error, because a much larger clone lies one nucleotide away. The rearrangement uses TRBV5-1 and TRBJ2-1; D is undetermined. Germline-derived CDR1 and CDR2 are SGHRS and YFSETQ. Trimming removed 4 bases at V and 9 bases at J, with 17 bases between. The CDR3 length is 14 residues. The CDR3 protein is CASSRSPGFTEQFF. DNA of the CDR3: TGCGCCAGCAGCCGGAGTCCTGGTTTCACTGAGCAGTTCTTC.

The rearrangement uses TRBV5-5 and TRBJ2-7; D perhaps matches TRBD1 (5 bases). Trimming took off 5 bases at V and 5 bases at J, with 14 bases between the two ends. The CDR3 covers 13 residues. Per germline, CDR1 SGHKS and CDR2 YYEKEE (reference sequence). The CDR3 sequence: CASRFQCRDEQYF. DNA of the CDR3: TGTGCCAGCAGGTTTCAGTGCAGGGACGAGCAGTACTTC.

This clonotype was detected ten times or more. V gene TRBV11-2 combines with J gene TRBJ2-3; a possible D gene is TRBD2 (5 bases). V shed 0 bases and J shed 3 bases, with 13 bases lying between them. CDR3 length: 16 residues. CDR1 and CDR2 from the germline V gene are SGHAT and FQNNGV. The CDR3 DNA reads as TGTGCCAGCAGCTTAGATCGCGTCGGGATAACAGATACGCAGTATTTT. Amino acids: CASSLDRVGITDTQYF.

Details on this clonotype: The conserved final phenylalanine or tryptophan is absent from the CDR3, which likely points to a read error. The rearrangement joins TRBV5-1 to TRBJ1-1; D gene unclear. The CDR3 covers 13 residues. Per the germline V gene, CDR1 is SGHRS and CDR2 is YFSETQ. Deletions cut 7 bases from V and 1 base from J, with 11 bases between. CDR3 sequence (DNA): TGCGCCAGCCGAGACACGTCGAACACTGAAGCTTTCCTT. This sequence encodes CASRDTSNTEAFL.

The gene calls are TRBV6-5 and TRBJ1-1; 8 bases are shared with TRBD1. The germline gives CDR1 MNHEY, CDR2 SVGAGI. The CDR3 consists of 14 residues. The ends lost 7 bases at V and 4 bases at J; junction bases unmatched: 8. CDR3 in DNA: TGTGCCAGCAAAAACGGACAGGGCAGCACTGAAGCTTTCTTT. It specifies CASKNGQGSTEAFF.

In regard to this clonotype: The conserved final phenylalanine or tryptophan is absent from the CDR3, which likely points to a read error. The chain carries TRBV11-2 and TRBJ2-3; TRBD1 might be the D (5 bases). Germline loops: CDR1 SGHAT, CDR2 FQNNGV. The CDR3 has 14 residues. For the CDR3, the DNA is TGTGCCAGCAGCTGGGCAGGGCACACAGATATGCAGTATTAT. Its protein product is CASSWAGHTDMQYY.

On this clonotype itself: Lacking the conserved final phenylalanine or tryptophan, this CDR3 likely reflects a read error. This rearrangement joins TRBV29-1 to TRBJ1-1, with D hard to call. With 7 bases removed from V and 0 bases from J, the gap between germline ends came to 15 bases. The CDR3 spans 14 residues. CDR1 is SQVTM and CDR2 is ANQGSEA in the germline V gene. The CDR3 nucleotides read TGCAGCGGCGGGGAATTAAGAATGAACACTGAAGCTTTCTCT. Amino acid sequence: CSGGELRMNTEAFS.

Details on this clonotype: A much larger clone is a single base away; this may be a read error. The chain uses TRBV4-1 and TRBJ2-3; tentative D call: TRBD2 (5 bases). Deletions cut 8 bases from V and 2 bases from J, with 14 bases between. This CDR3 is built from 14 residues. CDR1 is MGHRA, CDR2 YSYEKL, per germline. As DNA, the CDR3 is TGCGCCAGCGGCCTGACGACTACCACAGATACGCAGTATTTT. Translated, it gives CASGLTTTTDTQYF.